Only a few counts were recorded for the clone carrying this T cell receptor (beta chain). Its antigen is not known. The data stem from a study of cytomegalovirus exposure and HLA in healthy donors. Those who donated were healthy bone marrow donors. The PCR was carried out with 60 Vbeta primers and 13 Jbeta primers. In the study's own analysis: Later analysis identified some 88 million unique TCR beta chains, about 12 million shared. The method was immunoSEQ multiplex PCR; TCRdb's version includes in-frame clones alone and lacks a portion of them. V, J and clone size reflect that table, while D and trimming were determined from the DNA. The data hold 30,000 to 35,000 clones, with approximately 82% observed a single time. Study outcomes and limitations: Researchers had no immune exposure information except CMV serostatus available.

The specimen was PBMCs. The origin of this receptor is a woman in her late teens or twenties in good health and CMV-seronegative.

DNA for the CDR3: TGTGCCACCAGCAGAGATCTCGGGGACTCCTACAATGAGCAGTTCTTC. Amino acid sequence: CATSRDLGDSYNEQFF. This chain uses TRBV15 with TRBJ2-1; D is possibly TRBD2 (5 bases). Germline CDR1 and CDR2: LNHNV and YYDKDF (reference sequence). The CDR3 runs to 16 residues. Deletions cut 0 bases from V and 0 bases from J, with 9 bases between.